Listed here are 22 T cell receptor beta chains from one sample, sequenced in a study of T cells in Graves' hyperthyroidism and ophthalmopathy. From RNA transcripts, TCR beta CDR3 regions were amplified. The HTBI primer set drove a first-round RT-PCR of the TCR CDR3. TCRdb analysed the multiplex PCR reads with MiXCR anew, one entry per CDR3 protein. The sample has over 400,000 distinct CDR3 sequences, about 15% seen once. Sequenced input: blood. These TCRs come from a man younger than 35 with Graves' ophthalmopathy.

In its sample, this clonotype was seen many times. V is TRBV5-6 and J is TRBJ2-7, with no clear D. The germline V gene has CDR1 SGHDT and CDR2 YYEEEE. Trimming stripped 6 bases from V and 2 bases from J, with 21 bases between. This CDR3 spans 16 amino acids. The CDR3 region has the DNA TGTGCCAGCACGGACGGCGCCTTAACCCTCCCCTACGAGCAGTACTTC. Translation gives CASTDGALTLPYEQYF.

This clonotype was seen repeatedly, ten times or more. The CDR3 DNA follows: TGTGCCAGCAGTATATCGGGAGGGAAAGAAGAGACCCAGTACTTC. This sequence encodes CASSISGGKEETQYF. The genes are TRBV13 and TRBJ2-5, with TRBD2 identical over 8 bases. Germline trimming cut 6 bases from V and 3 bases from J; bases unmatched to any gene: 9. The CDR3 loop spans 15 amino acids. The germline V gene encodes CDR1 PRHDT and CDR2 FYEKMQ (reference sequence). The full variable domain, with the rest looked up from reference TRBV13 and TRBJ2-5, is AAGVIQSPRHLIKEKRETATLKCYPIPRHDTVYWYQQGPGQDPQFLISFYEKMQSDKGSIPDRFSAQQFSDYHSELNMSSLELGDSALYFCASSISGGKEETQYFGPGTRLLVL.

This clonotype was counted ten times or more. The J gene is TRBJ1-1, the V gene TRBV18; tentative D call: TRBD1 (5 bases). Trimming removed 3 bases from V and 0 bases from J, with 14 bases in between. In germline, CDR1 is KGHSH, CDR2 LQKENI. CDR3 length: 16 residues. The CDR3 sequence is CASSPSAGFMNTEAFF. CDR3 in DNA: TGTGCCAGCTCACCTTCTGCAGGGTTCATGAACACTGAAGCTTTCTTT.

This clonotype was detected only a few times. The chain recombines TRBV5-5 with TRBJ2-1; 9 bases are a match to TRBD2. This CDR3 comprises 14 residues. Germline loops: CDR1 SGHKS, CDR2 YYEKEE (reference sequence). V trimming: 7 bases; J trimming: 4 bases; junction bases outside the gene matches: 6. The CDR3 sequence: CASRRTSVYNEQFF. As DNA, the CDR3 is TGTGCCAGCCGTCGGACTAGCGTATACAATGAGCAGTTCTTC.

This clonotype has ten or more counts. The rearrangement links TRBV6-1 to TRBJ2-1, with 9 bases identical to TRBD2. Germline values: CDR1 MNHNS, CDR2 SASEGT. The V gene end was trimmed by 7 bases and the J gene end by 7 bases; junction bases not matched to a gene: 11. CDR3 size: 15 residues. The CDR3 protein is CASTGTSKGWNEQFF. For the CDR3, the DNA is TGTGCCAGCACCGGGACTAGCAAGGGATGGAATGAGCAGTTCTTC.

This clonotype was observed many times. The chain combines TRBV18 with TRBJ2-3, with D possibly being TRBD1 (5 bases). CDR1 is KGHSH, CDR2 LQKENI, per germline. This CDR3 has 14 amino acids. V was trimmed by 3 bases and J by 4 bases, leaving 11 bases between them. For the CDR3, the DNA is TGTGCCAGCTCACCCCAATGGGGCTCAGATACGCAGTATTTT. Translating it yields CASSPQWGSDTQYF.

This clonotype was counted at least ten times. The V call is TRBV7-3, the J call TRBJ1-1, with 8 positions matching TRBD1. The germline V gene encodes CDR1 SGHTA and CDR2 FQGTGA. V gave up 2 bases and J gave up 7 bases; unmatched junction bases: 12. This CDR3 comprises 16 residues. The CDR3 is CASSLVPGGVLGEAFF. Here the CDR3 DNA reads TGTGCCAGCAGCTTAGTTCCAGGGGGCGTTTTGGGTGAAGCTTTCTTT.

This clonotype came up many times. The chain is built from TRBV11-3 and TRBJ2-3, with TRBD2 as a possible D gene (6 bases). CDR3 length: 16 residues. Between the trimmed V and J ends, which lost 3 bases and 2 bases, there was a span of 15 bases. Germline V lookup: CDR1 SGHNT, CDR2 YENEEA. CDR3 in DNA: TGTGCCAGCAGCTTTTTGGACGGGACTCTCACAGATACGCAGTATTTT. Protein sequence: CASSFLDGTLTDTQYF.

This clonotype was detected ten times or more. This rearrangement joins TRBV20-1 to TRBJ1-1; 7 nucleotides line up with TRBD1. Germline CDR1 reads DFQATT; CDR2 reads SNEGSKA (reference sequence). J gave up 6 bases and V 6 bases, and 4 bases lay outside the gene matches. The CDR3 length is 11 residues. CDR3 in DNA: TGCAGTGCCCACGACAGGGCTGAAGCTTTCTTT. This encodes CSAHDRAEAFF.

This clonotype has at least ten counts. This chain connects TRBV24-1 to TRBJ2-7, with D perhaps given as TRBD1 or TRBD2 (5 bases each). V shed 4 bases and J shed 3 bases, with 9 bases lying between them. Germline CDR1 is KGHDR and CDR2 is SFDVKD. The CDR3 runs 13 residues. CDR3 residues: CATSERGRYEQYF. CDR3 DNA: TGTGCCACCAGTGAAAGGGGACGCTACGAGCAGTACTTC.

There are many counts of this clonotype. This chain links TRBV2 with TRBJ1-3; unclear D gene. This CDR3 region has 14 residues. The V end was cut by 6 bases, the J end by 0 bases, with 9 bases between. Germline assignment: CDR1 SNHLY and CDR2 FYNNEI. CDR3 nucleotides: TGTGCCAGCAGGGGTGGAGGCTCTGGAAACACCATATATTTT. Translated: CASRGGGSGNTIYF.

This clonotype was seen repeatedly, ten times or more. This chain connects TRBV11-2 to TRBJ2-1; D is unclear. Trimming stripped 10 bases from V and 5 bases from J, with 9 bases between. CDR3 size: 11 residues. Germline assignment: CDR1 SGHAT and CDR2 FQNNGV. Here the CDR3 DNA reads TGTGCCACGGTGGGTCACAATGAGCAGTTCTTC. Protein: CATVGHNEQFF.

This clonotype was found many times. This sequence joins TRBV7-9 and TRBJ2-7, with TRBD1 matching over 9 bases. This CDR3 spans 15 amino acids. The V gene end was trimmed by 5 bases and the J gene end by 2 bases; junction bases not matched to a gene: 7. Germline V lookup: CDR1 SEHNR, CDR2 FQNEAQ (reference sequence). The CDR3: CASSTLQGATYEQYF. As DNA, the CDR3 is TGTGCCAGCAGCACGCTACAGGGGGCGACCTACGAGCAGTACTTC.

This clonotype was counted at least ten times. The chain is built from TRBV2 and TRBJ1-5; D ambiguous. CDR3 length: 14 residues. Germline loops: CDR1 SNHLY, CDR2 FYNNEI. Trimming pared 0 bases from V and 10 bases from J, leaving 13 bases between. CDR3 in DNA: TGTGCCAGCAGTGAAGCGGGTCAGTCTATACCCCAGCATTTT. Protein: CASSEAGQSIPQHF.

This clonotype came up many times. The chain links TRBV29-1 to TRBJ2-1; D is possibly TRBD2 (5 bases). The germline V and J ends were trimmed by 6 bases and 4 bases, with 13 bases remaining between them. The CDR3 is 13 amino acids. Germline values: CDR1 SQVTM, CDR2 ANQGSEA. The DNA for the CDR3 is TGCAGCGTGGAGGAGTTTCTATACAATGAGCAGTTCTTC. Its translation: CSVEEFLYNEQFF.

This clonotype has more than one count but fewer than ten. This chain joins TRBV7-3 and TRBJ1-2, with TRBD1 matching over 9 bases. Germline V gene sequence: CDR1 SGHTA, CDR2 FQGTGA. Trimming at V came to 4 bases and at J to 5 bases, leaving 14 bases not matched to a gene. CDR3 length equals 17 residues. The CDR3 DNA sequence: TGTGCCAGCAGCTCCTCGGACAGGGGTCCCCTTTGGTATGGCTACACCTTC. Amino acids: CASSSSDRGPLWYGYTF. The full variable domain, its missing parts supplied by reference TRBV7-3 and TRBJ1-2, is GAGVSQTPSNKVTEKGKYVELRCDPISGHTALYWYRQSLGQGPEFLIYFQGTGAADDSGLPNDRFFAVRPEGSVSTLKIQRTERGDSAVYLCASSSSDRGPLWYGYTFGSGTRLTVV.

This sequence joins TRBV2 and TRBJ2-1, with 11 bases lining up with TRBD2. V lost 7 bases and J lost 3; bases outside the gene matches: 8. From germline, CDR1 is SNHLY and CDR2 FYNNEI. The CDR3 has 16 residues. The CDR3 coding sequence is TGTGCCAGCACCGCGACTAGCGGGGTTTACTACAATGAGCAGTTCTTC. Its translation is CASTATSGVYYNEQFF.

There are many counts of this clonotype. The CDR3 reads CASKTGGTEAFF. CDR3 nucleotides: TGTGCCAGCAAAACAGGGGGCACTGAAGCTTTCTTT. The chain uses TRBV28 and TRBJ1-1; 8 nucleotides line up with TRBD1. Germline CDR1 MDHEN, CDR2 SYDVKM. J lost 4 bases, V lost 7 bases, and 2 bases had no gene match. The CDR3 length is 12 residues.

The CDR3 DNA reads TGCGCCAGCAGCCACGGGACTAGCTCCTACAATGAGCAGTTCTTC. Protein: CASSHGTSSYNEQFF. The V and J genes are TRBV5-1 and TRBJ2-1; 8 positions match TRBD2. This CDR3 contains 15 residues. Germline-derived CDR1 and CDR2 are SGHRS and YFSETQ. With 4 bases clipped from V and 0 bases from J, the junction kept 3 bases outside the gene matches.

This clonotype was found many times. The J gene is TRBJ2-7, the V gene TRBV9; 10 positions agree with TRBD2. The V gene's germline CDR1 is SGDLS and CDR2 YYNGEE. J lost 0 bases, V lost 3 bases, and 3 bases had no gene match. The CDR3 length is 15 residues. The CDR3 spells CASSGGLAASYEQYF. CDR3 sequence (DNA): TGTGCCAGCAGCGGAGGACTAGCGGCCTCCTACGAGCAGTACTTC.

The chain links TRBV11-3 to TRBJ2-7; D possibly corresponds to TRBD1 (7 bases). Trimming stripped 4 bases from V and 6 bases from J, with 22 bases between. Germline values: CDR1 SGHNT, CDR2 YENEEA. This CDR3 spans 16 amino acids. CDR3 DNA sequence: TGTGCCAGCAGCTGGAGGAGGGGGCCCGAGGGTGGCGAGCAGTACTTC. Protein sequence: CASSWRRGPEGGEQYF.

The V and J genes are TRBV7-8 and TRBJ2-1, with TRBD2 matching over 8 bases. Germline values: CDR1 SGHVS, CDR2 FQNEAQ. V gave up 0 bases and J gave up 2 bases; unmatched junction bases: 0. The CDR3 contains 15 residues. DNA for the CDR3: TGTGCCAGCAGCTTAGCGGGACTAGCCTACAATGAGCAGTTCTTC. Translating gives CASSLAGLAYNEQFF. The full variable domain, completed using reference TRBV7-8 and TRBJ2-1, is GAGVSQSPRYKVAKRGQDVALRCDPISGHVSLFWYQQALGQGPEFLTYFQNEAQLDKSGLPSDRFFAERPEGSVSTLKIQRTQQEDSAVYLCASSLAGLAYNEQFFGPGTRLTVL.